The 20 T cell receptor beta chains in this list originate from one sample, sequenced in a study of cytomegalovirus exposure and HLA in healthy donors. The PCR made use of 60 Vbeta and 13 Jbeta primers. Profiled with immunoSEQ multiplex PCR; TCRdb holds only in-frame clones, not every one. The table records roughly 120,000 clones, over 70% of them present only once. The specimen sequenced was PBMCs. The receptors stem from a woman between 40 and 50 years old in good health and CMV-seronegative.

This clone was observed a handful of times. The CDR3 DNA is TGTGCCAGCAGGTCGTCCTACGAGCAGTACTTC. This encodes CASRSSYEQYF. The chain combines TRBV6-1 with TRBJ2-7; D uncertain. CDR1 and CDR2 (germline): MNHNS, SASEGT. The length of the CDR3 is 11 residues. With 6 bases removed from V and 1 base from J, the gap between germline ends came to 4 bases.

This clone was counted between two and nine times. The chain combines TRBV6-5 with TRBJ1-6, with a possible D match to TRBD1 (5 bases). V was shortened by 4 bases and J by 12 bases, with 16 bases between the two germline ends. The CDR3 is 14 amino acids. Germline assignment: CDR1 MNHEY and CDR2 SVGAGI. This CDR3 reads CASSLTEAVLPLHF. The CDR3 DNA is TGTGCCAGCAGTTTGACAGAGGCGGTGTTACCCCTCCACTTT.

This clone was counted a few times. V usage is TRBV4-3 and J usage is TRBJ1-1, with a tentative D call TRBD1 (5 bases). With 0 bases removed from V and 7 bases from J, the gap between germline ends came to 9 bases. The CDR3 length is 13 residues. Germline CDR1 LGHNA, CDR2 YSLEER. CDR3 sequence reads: CASSQDHRGEAFF. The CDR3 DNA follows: TGCGCCAGCAGCCAAGATCATAGGGGTGAAGCTTTCTTT.

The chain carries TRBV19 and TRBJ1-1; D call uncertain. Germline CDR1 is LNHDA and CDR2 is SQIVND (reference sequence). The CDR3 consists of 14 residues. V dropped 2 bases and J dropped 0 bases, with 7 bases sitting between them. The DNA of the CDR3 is TGTGCCAGTAGTATAATGTACATGAACACTGAAGCTTTCTTT. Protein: CASSIMYMNTEAFF.

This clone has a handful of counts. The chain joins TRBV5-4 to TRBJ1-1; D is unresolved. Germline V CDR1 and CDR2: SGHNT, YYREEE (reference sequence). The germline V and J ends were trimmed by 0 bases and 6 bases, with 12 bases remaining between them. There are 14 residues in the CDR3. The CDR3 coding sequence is TGTGCCAGCAGCTTGGGCGGCTCGGGGTCTGAAGCTTTCTTT. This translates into CASSLGGSGSEAFF.

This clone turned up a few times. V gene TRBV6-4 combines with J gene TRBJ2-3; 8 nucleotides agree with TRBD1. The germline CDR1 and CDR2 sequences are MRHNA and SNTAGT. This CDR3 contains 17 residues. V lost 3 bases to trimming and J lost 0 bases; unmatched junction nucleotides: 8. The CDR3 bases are TGTGCCAGCAGTGAGAACCCCGGGACAGGTAGCACAGATACGCAGTATTTT. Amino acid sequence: CASSENPGTGSTDTQYF.

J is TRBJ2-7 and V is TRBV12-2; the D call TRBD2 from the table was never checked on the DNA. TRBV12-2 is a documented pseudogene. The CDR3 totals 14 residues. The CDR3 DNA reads TGTGCAAGTCGCACCATGCGGGCCTCCTACGAGCAGTACTTC. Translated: CASRTMRASYEQYF.

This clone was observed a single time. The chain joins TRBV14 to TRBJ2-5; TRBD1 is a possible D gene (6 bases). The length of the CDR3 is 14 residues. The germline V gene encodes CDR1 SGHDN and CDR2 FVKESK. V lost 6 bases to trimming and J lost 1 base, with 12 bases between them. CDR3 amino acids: CASRAGQFQETQYF. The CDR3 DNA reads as TGTGCCAGCAGAGCCGGACAGTTCCAAGAGACCCAGTACTTC. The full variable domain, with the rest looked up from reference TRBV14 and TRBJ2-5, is EAGVTQFPSHSVIEKGQTVTLRCDPISGHDNLYWYRRVMGKEIKFLLHFVKESKQDESGMPNNRFLAERTGGTYSTLKVQPAELEDSGVYFCASRAGQFQETQYFGPGTRLLVL.

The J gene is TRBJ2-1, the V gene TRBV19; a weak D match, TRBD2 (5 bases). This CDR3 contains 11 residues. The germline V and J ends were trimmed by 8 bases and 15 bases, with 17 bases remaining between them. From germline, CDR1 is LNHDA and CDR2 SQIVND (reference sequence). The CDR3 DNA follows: TGTGCCAGTGGTTTCGGCCGAGGACTGTTCTTC. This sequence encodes CASGFGRGLFF.

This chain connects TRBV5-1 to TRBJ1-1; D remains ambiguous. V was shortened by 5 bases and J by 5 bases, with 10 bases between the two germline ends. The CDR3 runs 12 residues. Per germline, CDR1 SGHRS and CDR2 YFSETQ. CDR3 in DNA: TGCGCCAGCAGTAGTTTTGATACTGAAGCTTTCTTT. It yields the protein CASSSFDTEAFF.

CDR3 sequence reads: CASSLLGRDTGEQYF. CDR3 DNA: TGCGCCAGCAGCTTACTAGGACGGGACACCGGGGAGCAGTACTTC. The chain is built from TRBV5-1 and TRBJ2-7, with D perhaps matching TRBD1 (6 bases). This CDR3 is built from 15 residues. From germline, CDR1 is SGHRS and CDR2 YFSETQ. V was cut by 2 bases and J by 7 bases, with 19 bases left in between.

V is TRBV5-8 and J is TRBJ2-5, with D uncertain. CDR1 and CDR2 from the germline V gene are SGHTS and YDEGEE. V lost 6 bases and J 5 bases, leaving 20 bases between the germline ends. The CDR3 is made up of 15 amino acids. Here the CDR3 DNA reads TGTGCCAGCAACCGAAACTACCACTATGGGGAGACCCAGTACTTC. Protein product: CASNRNYHYGETQYF.

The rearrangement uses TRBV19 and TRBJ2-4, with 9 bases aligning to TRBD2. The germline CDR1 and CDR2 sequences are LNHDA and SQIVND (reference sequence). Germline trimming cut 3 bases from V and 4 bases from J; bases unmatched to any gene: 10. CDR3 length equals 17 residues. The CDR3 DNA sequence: TGTGCCAGTAGTATCTTCGCGCGGGGGGGCTCGAAAAACATTCAGTACTTC. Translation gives CASSIFARGGSKNIQYF.

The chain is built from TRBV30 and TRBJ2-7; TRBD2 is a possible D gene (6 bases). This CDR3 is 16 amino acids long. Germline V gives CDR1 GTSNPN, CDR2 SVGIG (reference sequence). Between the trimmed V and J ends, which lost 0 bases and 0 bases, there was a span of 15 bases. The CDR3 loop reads CAWSVGRAGSSYEQYF. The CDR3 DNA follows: TGTGCCTGGAGTGTCGGGCGAGCGGGCTCCTCCTACGAGCAGTACTTC.

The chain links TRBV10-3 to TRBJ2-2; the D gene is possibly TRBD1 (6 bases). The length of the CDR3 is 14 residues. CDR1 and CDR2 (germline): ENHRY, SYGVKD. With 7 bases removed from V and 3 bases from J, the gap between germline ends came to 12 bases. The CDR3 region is CAITAGDYTGELFF. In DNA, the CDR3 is TGTGCCATCACGGCAGGGGATTACACCGGGGAGCTGTTTTTT.

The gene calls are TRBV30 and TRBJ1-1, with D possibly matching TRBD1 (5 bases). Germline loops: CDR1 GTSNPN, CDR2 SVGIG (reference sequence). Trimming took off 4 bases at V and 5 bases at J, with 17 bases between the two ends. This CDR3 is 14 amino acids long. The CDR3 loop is CAWTPGVGSTEAFF. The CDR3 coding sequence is TGTGCCTGGACCCCGGGGGTCGGTAGTACTGAAGCTTTCTTT. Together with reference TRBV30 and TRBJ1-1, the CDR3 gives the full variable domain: SQTIHQWPATLVQPVGSPLSLECTVEGTSNPNLYWYRQAAGRGLQLLFYSVGIGQISSEVPQNLSASRPQDRQFILSSKKLLLSDSGFYLCAWTPGVGSTEAFFGQGTRLTVV.

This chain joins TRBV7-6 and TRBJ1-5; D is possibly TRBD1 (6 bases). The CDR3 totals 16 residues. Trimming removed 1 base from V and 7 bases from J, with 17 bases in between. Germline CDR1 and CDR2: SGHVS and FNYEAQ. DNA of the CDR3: TGTGCCAGCAGCTTAGGTGGGGGGGCGGGCGGGCAGCCCCAGCATTTT. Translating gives CASSLGGGAGGQPQHF.

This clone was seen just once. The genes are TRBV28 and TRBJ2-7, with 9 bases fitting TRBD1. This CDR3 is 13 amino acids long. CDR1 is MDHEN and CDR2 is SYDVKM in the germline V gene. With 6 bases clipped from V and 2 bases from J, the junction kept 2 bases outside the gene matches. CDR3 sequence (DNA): TGTGCCAGCAGCCGGGACAGGGCCTACGAGCAGTACTTC. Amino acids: CASSRDRAYEQYF.

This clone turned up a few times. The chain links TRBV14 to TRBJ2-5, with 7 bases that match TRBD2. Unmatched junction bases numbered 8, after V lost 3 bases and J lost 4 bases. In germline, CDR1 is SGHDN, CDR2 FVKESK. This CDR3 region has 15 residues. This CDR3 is CASSHLGGFSETQYF. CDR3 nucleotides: TGTGCCAGCAGCCACCTCGGGGGGTTTTCAGAGACCCAGTACTTC.

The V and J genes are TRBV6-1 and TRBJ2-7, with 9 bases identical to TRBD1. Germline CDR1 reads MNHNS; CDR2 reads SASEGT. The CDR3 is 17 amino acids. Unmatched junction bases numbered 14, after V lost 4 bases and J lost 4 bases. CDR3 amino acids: CASSGLFPGQGRYEQYF. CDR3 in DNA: TGTGCCAGCAGTGGACTCTTTCCGGGACAGGGTCGGTACGAGCAGTACTTC.